A selection of T cell receptor beta chains follows, all from one sample in a study of lymphopenia after photon versus proton radiotherapy. The data were produced by immunoSEQ multiplex PCR, yet TCRdb's version contains in-frame clones alone and is incomplete. This table has more than 25,000 clones, under 85% appearing once. The sequences come from peripheral blood, collected from a patient treated with photon-based radiotherapy. The receptors here all came from a woman in her 50s with pancreatic cancer. Each CDR3 is given with its conserved first and last residue. The D gene is left open where the match is weak. Some rows have no size entry. The others give once, few or many, or a class for an expanded clone.

DNA: TGTGCCAGTAGCTGGACTAGCGGGAGTCACAATGAGCAGTTCTTC; CDR3: CASSWTSGSHNEQFF; size: .; J: TRBJ2-1; V: TRBV19; D: TRBD2
DNA: TGTGCCAGCAGCCAAGCCCGGGACAGGGCAGGGGAGCAGTACTTC; CDR3: CASSQARDRAGEQYF; size: .; J: TRBJ2-7; V: TRBV14; D: TRBD1
DNA: TGTGCCAGCAGTTTGGAGACAGGGGGCGGGTACACTGAAGCTTTCTTT; CDR3: CASSLETGGGYTEAFF; size: once; J: TRBJ1-1; V: TRBV28; D: TRBD1
DNA: TGTGCCAGCAGCACCTCCGGGACAGGGGCCCACGAGCAGTACTTC; CDR3: CASSTSGTGAHEQYF; size: .; J: TRBJ2-7; V: TRBV13; D: TRBD1
DNA: TGTGCCAGCCGAGTCGGGGACGGCTACGAGCAGTACTTC; CDR3: CASRVGDGYEQYF; size: .; J: TRBJ2-7; V: TRBV6-1; D: .
DNA: TGTGCCAGCAGCCAGACTAGCGGTTCCTACAATGAGCAGTTCTTC; CDR3: CASSQTSGSYNEQFF; size: .; J: TRBJ2-1; V: TRBV6-5; D: TRBD2
DNA: TGCGCCAGCAGCCCCTACCTATTGGGTGAAGCTTTCTTT; CDR3: CASSPYLLGEAFF; size: .; J: TRBJ1-1; V: TRBV5-1; D: .
DNA: TGTGCCAGCCGGACAGGGGGGGGCACTGAAGCTTTCTTT; CDR3: CASRTGGGTEAFF; size: once; J: TRBJ1-1; V: TRBV5-4; D: TRBD1
DNA: TGTGCCAGCTCACCGGGAAGCAGGGTCTTTGGCGAGCAGTACTTC; CDR3: CASSPGSRVFGEQYF; size: .; J: TRBJ2-7; V: TRBV18; D: .
DNA: TGCGCCAGCAGCCACTTGACAGGGGGCAATGAGCAGTTCTTC; CDR3: CASSHLTGGNEQFF; size: .; J: TRBJ2-1; V: TRBV4-1; D: TRBD1
DNA: TGCAGCGTTGAAGGGACAGGGGGGAACTACGAGCAGTACTTC; CDR3: CSVEGTGGNYEQYF; size: .; J: TRBJ2-7; V: TRBV29-1; D: TRBD1
DNA: TGTGCCAGCAGCTTGCAGGGGGCAAGGGAGCAGTTCTTC; CDR3: CASSLQGAREQFF; size: .; J: TRBJ2-1; V: TRBV5-8; D: TRBD1
DNA: TGCAGCGTCCCCGGACACTTATTAACAGATACGCAGTATTTT; CDR3: CSVPGHLLTDTQYF; size: .; J: TRBJ2-3; V: TRBV29-1; D: .
DNA: TGTGCCAGCAGCTTAGGGATGCCCTTGGAGCAGTACTTC; CDR3: CASSLGMPLEQYF; size: .; J: TRBJ2-7; V: TRBV7-2; D: .
DNA: TGTGCCAGCAGTGAATTGACAGATAATCAGCCCCAGCATTTT; CDR3: CASSELTDNQPQHF; size: .; J: TRBJ1-5; V: TRBV25-1; D: .
DNA: TGTGCCAGCAGCGTACAGGGGACAGGGGCCCACACAGATACGCAGTATTTT; CDR3: CASSVQGTGAHTDTQYF; size: .; J: TRBJ2-3; V: TRBV9; D: TRBD1
DNA: TGTGCCAGCAGCCAAGATTTAAACACTGAAGCTTTCTTT; CDR3: CASSQDLNTEAFF; size: .; J: TRBJ1-1; V: TRBV4-2; D: .
DNA: TGTGCTAGTGGTTTGGACAGTAACACCATATATTTT; CDR3: CASGLDSNTIYF; size: .; J: TRBJ1-3; V: TRBV12-5; D: .
DNA: TGTGCCAGCAGCTTAGAGAGCGGGAGCTCCTACAATGAGCAGTTCTTC; CDR3: CASSLESGSSYNEQFF; size: .; J: TRBJ2-1; V: TRBV11-2; D: TRBD2
DNA: TGCAGCGTCCTGGGTGGGGCGGGAGGGTCCTACAATGAGCAGTTCTTC; CDR3: CSVLGGAGGSYNEQFF; size: .; J: TRBJ2-1; V: TRBV29-1; D: TRBD2
DNA: TGTGCCAGCAGACCACTAGCGGGATTATCCTACGAGCAGTACTTC; CDR3: CASRPLAGLSYEQYF; size: .; J: TRBJ2-7; V: TRBV28; D: TRBD2
DNA: TGTGCCAGCAGCTTAATCATGACGGGAGGGTCCTACGAGCAGTACTTC; CDR3: CASSLIMTGGSYEQYF; size: .; J: TRBJ2-7; V: TRBV7-9; D: TRBD2
DNA: TGTGCCAGCAGTTCCACCCTAACGGGAGGCCGGAATGAGCAGTTCTTC; CDR3: CASSSTLTGGRNEQFF; size: .; J: TRBJ2-1; V: TRBV6-5; D: TRBD2
DNA: TGTGCCAGCAGGGAATACATTGTACAGGGGGCAGGGGTTACTGAAGCTTTCTTT; CDR3: CASREYIVQGAGVTEAFF; size: .; J: TRBJ1-1; V: TRBV27; D: TRBD1
DNA: TGTGCCAGCATTAAGAGACAAGGCGGGTTCTACGAGCAGTACTTC; CDR3: CASIKRQGGFYEQYF; size: .; J: TRBJ2-7; V: TRBV6-5; D: .
DNA: TGTGCCAGCAGCGTAGGGACAGGGGGCATAGCTAACTATGGCTACACCTTC; CDR3: CASSVGTGGIANYGYTF; size: few; J: TRBJ1-2; V: TRBV9; D: TRBD1
DNA: TGTGCCAGCACCCCACAGGGAGGATACTATGGCTACACCTTC; CDR3: CASTPQGGYYGYTF; size: .; J: TRBJ1-2; V: TRBV28; D: .